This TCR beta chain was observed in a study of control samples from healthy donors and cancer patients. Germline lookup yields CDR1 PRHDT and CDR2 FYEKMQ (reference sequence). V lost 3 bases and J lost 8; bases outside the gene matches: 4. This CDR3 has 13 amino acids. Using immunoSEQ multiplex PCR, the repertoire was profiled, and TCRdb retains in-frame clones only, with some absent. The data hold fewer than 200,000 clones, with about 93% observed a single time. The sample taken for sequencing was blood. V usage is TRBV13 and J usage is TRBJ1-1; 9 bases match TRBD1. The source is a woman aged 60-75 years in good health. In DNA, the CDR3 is TGTGCCAGCAGCTTCGACAGGGGGGACGAAGCTTTCTTT. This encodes CASSFDRGDEAFF.